The entry that follows covers one T cell receptor (beta chain) sequence. Libraries were prepared by immunoSEQ multiplex PCR; TCRdb keeps only in-frame clonotypes and omits some of them. This repertoire shows under 150,000 clones, around 94% found once; its top ten account for 0.02% to 0.03%. This sample is part of a study of human thymus T cells. Resections from corrective heart surgery supplied the thymus tissue. The CDR3 has 15 residues. Trimming took 2 bases from V and 3 from J; bases not matched to a gene: 7. Looked up from germline, CDR1 is MNHEY and CDR2 is SVGAGI. The TCR comes from a boy younger than two with a congenital heart defect but otherwise immunologically healthy. The rearrangement links TRBV6-5 to TRBJ2-7; 7 bases are shared with TRBD1. Sequenced input: thymus tissue. CDR3 in amino acids: CASSYAGGQDYEQYF. CDR3 coding DNA: TGTGCCAGCAGTTACGCGGGTGGACAGGACTACGAGCAGTACTTC.